The 20 T cell receptor beta chains below were found in one sample sequenced in a study of vaccination and CD4 T cells after COVID-19. These TCRs are of unknown antigen specificity. The Oncomine TCR Beta short-read assay was what sequenced the DNA obtained from cultured CD4+ T cells. MiXCR was run by TCRdb on the PCR reads, yielding one entry per CDR3 protein. This table holds 24,000 or so distinct CDR3 sequences, about 53% found once. Treatment in this sample: roughly 11-day PBMC culture with coronavirus spike peptide pools or control peptides (ViraFEST assay). The sample consisted of CD4+ T cells from blood, cultured in vitro. Receptors originate from a human donor who had recovered from COVID-19.

In this sample, this clonotype turned up a few times. This chain joins TRBV27 and TRBJ2-3, with 9 bases matching TRBD1. Germline values: CDR1 MNHEY, CDR2 SMNVEV (reference sequence). The CDR3 runs to 18 residues. Trimming at V came to 6 bases and at J to 0 bases, leaving 13 bases not matched to a gene. CDR3 in amino acids: CASRRGQGLLASTDTQYF. The DNA for the CDR3 is TGTGCCAGCAGGAGGGGACAGGGACTTTTGGCTAGCACAGATACGCAGTATTTT.

The chain recombines TRBV5-1 with TRBJ1-6; D is unresolved. The V end lost 5 bases, the J end lost 4 bases, and 19 bases lay between the germline ends. The CDR3 runs 17 residues. The V gene's germline CDR1 is SGHRS and CDR2 YFSETQ. The CDR3 DNA sequence: TGCGCCAGCAGTGAGGGCAGTGAGTTGTCTTATAATTCACCCCTCCACTTT. It translates to CASSEGSELSYNSPLHF. Supplemented by reference TRBV5-1 and TRBJ1-6, the full variable domain reads KAGVTQTPRYLIKTRGQQVTLSCSPISGHRSVSWYQQTPGQGLQFLFEYFSETQRNKGNFPGRFSGRQFSNSRSEMNVSTLELGDSALYLCASSEGSELSYNSPLHFGNGTRLTVT.

In DNA form, the CDR3 reads TGCGCCAGCAAACTCGCAGATACGCAGTATTTT. It is translated as CASKLADTQYF. V is TRBV5-1 and J is TRBJ2-3; D ambiguous. The V end lost 6 bases, the J end lost 4 bases, and 6 bases lay between the germline ends. The length of the CDR3 is 11 residues. Per germline, CDR1 SGHRS and CDR2 YFSETQ.

The gene calls are TRBV7-2 and TRBJ1-1, with 7 bases matching TRBD1. This CDR3 contains 15 residues. Germline lookup yields CDR1 SGHTA and CDR2 FQGNSA. The ends lost 2 bases at V and 1 base at J; junction bases unmatched: 4. The CDR3 sequence is CASSLLRGRNTEAFF. The CDR3 nucleotides are TGTGCCAGCAGCTTATTAAGGGGGCGGAACACTGAAGCTTTCTTT.

This clonotype was observed a few times. V gene TRBV7-3 combines with J gene TRBJ2-1, with D perhaps matching TRBD2 (5 bases). This CDR3 comprises 15 residues. V shed 4 bases and J shed 5 bases, with 15 bases lying between them. Germline assignment: CDR1 SGHTA and CDR2 FQGTGA. The CDR3 DNA follows: TGTGCCAGCAGCTCCTCGGGGAGTAAGGACAATGAGCAGTTCTTC. Protein: CASSSSGSKDNEQFF.

This clonotype has just a few counts. The CDR3 loop is CSASRGTEAFF. The CDR3 DNA is TGCAGTGCTAGCCGAGGCACTGAAGCTTTCTTT. The gene calls are TRBV20-1 and TRBJ1-1; D gene uncertain. Deletions cut 3 bases from V and 4 bases from J, with 6 bases between. The CDR3 contains 11 residues. Germline-derived CDR1 and CDR2 are DFQATT and SNEGSKA (reference sequence).

This clonotype has more than one count but fewer than ten. This chain uses TRBV6-1 with TRBJ2-5; D is uncertain. CDR1 and CDR2 from the germline V gene are MNHNS and SASEGT. Trimming stripped 6 bases from V and 5 bases from J, with 7 bases between. This CDR3 spans 11 amino acids. CDR3 region: CASSSRETQYF. The CDR3 bases are TGTGCCAGCAGCTCCCGGGAGACCCAGTACTTC.

The gene calls are TRBV4-1 and TRBJ2-5, with a possible D match to TRBD2 (5 bases). V was pared by 1 base and J by 5 bases, with 14 bases between. The CDR3 covers 15 residues. In germline, CDR1 is MGHRA, CDR2 YSYEKL. DNA for the CDR3: TGCGCCAGCAGCCAAGGTGGCGGGTCTGGTGAGACCCAGTACTTC. This encodes CASSQGGGSGETQYF.

The rearrangement joins TRBV4-3 to TRBJ1-2; 9 nucleotides agree with TRBD1. Germline V lookup: CDR1 LGHNA, CDR2 YSLEER. The CDR3 totals 15 residues. Trimming cost V 4 bases and J 8 bases; bases outside gene matches: 11. The CDR3 loop is CASSPSGGQGTGYTF. The CDR3 coding sequence is TGCGCCAGCAGCCCCAGTGGCGGACAGGGGACCGGCTACACCTTC.

This sequence joins TRBV29-1 and TRBJ1-1; TRBD1 is a possible D gene (5 bases). The CDR3 length is 14 residues. Germline V gene lookup returns CDR1 SQVTM and CDR2 ANQGSEA. V was trimmed by 4 bases and J by 0 bases, leaving 12 bases between them. The CDR3 sequence: CSVVGTALNTEAFF. CDR3 DNA: TGCAGCGTTGTCGGGACGGCCTTGAACACTGAAGCTTTCTTT.

V and J are TRBV6-2 or TRBV6-3 and TRBJ2-7; 12 nucleotides agree with TRBD1. Germline-derived CDR1 and CDR2 are MNHEY and SVGEGT. Germline trimming cut 7 bases from V and 4 bases from J; bases unmatched to any gene: 8. The CDR3 has 15 amino acids. This CDR3 reads CASNEGTGGRYEQYF. The CDR3 coding sequence is TGTGCCAGCAATGAGGGGACAGGGGGCAGGTACGAGCAGTACTTC.

The CDR3 DNA sequence: TGCGCCAGCAGCCAAGAACTAGCGGGAGTTGGCGGGGAGCTGTTTTTT. Encoded protein: CASSQELAGVGGELFF. This chain connects TRBV4-3 to TRBJ2-2, with 11 bases matching TRBD2. The CDR3 loop spans 16 amino acids. Germline V gene lookup returns CDR1 LGHNA and CDR2 YSLEER. The trim removed 0 bases at V and 7 bases at J, leaving 4 bases unmatched.

The chain joins TRBV20-1 to TRBJ1-6, with D possibly being TRBD1 (6 bases). The length of the CDR3 is 16 residues. Germline values: CDR1 DFQATT, CDR2 SNEGSKA (reference sequence). V was pared by 3 bases and J by 0 bases, with 12 bases between. The CDR3 loop is CSARVAGDSYNSPLHF. As DNA, the CDR3 is TGCAGTGCTAGGGTGGCAGGGGACTCCTATAATTCACCCCTCCACTTT.

This chain connects TRBV6-1 to TRBJ2-3, with D uncertain. V lost 6 bases to trimming and J lost 2 bases, with 9 bases between them. Germline V gene lookup returns CDR1 MNHNS and CDR2 SASEGT. The CDR3 totals 13 residues. The CDR3 spells CASRSDTTDTQYF. The CDR3 region has the DNA TGTGCCAGCAGATCAGATACCACAGATACGCAGTATTTT.

The CDR3 nucleotides are TGTGCCAGCAGTTTAGCAGGGGGGCAGGATGGCGGGGAGCTGTTTTTT. It specifies CASSLAGGQDGGELFF. The chain uses TRBV12-3 or TRBV12-4 and TRBJ2-2; the D gene could be TRBD1 or TRBD2 (6 bases each). With 0 bases removed from V and 7 bases from J, the gap between germline ends came to 15 bases. The CDR3 runs to 16 residues.

V usage is TRBV7-2 and J usage is TRBJ2-7, with D possibly being TRBD1 (6 bases). Per the germline V gene, CDR1 is SGHTA and CDR2 is FQGNSA. The CDR3 loop spans 13 amino acids. Trimming took off 8 bases at V and 5 bases at J, with 16 bases between the two ends. CDR3 DNA: TGTGCCAGCGGCCTACAGGGTATCGACGAGCAGTACTTC. This translates into CASGLQGIDEQYF.

The chain carries TRBV6-2 or TRBV6-3 and TRBJ1-6; D unresolved. Trimming pared 7 bases from V and 5 bases from J, leaving 15 bases between. CDR3 size: 15 residues. Germline loops: CDR1 MNHEY, CDR2 SVGEGT. CDR3 amino acids: CASTRLGRDNSPLHF. The CDR3 nucleotides are TGTGCCAGCACCCGATTAGGACGGGATAATTCACCCCTCCACTTT.

This CDR3 reads CSARDEKRGMGKLFF. The CDR3 DNA reads TGCAGTGCTAGAGATGAAAAGAGGGGAATGGGAAAACTGTTTTTT. The chain combines TRBV20-1 with TRBJ1-4; D is perhaps TRBD1 (5 bases). The length of the CDR3 is 15 residues. CDR1 is DFQATT and CDR2 is SNEGSKA in the germline V gene (reference sequence). V was shortened by 0 bases and J by 10 bases, with 18 bases between the two germline ends.

This chain uses TRBV11-3 with TRBJ2-5; TRBD2 aligns across 9 bases. Trimming removed 3 bases from V and 5 bases from J; junction bases left unmatched: 4. The V gene's germline CDR1 is SGHNT and CDR2 YENEEA. The CDR3 spans 14 residues. The CDR3 DNA follows: TGTGCCAGCAGCTTGGACAGCGGGAGGGAGACCCAGTACTTC. This translates into CASSLDSGRETQYF.

This clonotype occurred a few times. This chain uses TRBV21-1 with TRBJ2-4; the D segment call TRBD1 is taken from the table without a DNA check. TRBV21-1 is given as a pseudogene. CDR3 size: 17 residues. The CDR3, as DNA: TGTGCCAGCAGCAAATGTAGACAGGGATTCATTTTTAACATTCAGTACTTC. Protein sequence: CASSKCRQGFIFNIQYF.